This T cell receptor beta chain was obtained from a study of T cell clonotyping in hematopoietic cell transplantation. Looking at the study overall: Recipients' pretransplant samples followed cytoreduction. Study outcomes and limitations: Pathologically expanded recipient clonotypes increased progressively from day 30 to day 180 as diversity fell. At the given depth, recipient repertoires were over 97% de novo clonotypes.

This clone was counted once. The antigen is not known. TCRdb's copy holds only in-frame clones and misses some; the assay was immunoSEQ multiplex PCR. The sample records more than 70,000 clones, 90% to 96% being singletons. Time point described: recipient sample about 28 days before transplant, after cytoreduction. Blood collection times were about day -28 and days 30, 100, 180 posttransplant. The specimen comprised peripheral blood mononuclear cells, sampled before stem cell transplant. The source is a woman in her forties or fifties with acute myeloid leukemia. Some clones in this sample may be carry-over from other donors' samples.

The CDR3 here is CASSYRSGRLDTQYF. CDR3 nucleotides: TGTGCCAGCAGTTATCGGAGCGGGAGATTAGATACGCAGTATTTT. The chain uses TRBV6-6 and TRBJ2-3; 8 bases align to TRBD2. The CDR3 loop spans 15 amino acids. CDR1 is MNHNY, CDR2 SVGAGI, per germline (reference sequence). Trimming took 3 bases from V and 5 from J; bases not matched to a gene: 7.